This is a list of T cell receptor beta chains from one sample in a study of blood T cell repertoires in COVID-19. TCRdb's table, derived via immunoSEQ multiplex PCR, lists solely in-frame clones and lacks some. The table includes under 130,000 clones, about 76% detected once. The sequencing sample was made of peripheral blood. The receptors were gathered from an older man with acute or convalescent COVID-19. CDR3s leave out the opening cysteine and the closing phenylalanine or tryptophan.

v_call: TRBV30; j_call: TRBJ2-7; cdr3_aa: AWDRGLYEQY
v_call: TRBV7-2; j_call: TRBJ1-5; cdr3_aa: ASSLEDRGSNQPQH
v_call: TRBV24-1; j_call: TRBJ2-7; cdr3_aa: ATSDSTGVGEQY
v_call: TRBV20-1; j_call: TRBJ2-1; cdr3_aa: SARIYGELF
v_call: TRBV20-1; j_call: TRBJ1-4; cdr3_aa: SASLQGGTNEKLF
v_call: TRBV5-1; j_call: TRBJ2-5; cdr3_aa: ASSPELETQY
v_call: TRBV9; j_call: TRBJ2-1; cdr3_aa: ASSVGDTSSYNEQF
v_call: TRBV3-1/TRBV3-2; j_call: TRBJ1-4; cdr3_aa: ASSLYTTTNEKLF
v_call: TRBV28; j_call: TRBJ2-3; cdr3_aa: ASSSTSGRGGFRLDTQY
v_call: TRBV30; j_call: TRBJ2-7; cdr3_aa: AWSVRGTGGYEQY
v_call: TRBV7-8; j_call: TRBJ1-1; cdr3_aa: ASSLAGAVTEAF
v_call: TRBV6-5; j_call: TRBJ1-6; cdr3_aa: ASSYSRTGSNSPLH
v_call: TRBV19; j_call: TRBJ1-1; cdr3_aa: ASSGQGAGMNTEAF
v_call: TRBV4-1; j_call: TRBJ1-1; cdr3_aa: ASSLTGNTEAF
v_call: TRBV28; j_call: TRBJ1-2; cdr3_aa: ASSQGARGYT
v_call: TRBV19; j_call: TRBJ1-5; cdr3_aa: ASSIRTASNQPQH